Sequencing of this T cell receptor beta chain was carried out in a study of OX40 agonist ivuxolimab in advanced cancers. V was pared by 0 bases and J by 1 base, with 9 bases between. The length of the CDR3 is 14 residues. Germline V gene lookup returns CDR1 GTSNPN and CDR2 SVGIG (reference sequence). The table came from immunoSEQ multiplex PCR; TCRdb's copy has only in-frame clones and leaves some out. Of approximately 68,000 clones detected, 86% appear once; the ten largest clones hold around 0.7%. This chain uses TRBV30 with TRBJ1-1; maybe TRBD1 (5 bases). The sequence derives from an adult with an advanced solid tumor such as melanoma, head and neck, liver or kidney cancer. The starting material was CD4+ or CD8+ T cells sorted from blood, obtained in a trial of the OX40 agonist ivuxolimab. CDR3 amino acids: CAWSVRGGNTEAFF. The CDR3 DNA reads as TGTGCCTGGAGTGTACGGGGGGGGAACACTGAAGCTTTCTTT.